A selection of T cell receptor beta chains follows, all from one sample in a study of T cell responses to AZD1222 COVID-19 vaccine. Only in-frame clones appear in the TCRdb table, and some are missing; sequencing was by immunoSEQ multiplex PCR. The table records some 120,000 clones, about nine tenths of them present only once. The sample in question was peripheral blood, obtained on day 0 of AZD1222 vaccination. The source is an adult in good health. The CDR3 runs from the conserved cysteine through the conserved F or W. Fields, in order: CDR3 DNA, CDR3 protein, J gene, V gene, D gene, clone size. The D gene is left open where the match is weak. Size is stated for part of the rows, as once, few or many counts, or as a class when the clone is expanded.

CDR3nt: TGTGCCAGCAGTTTATGGCGGAATCAGCCCCAGCATTTT
CDR3aa: CASSLWRNQPQHF
j_gene: TRBJ1-5
v_gene: TRBV28
d_gene: .
abundance: .

CDR3nt: TGCGCCAGCAGCTTGGGGCAAATGAGGAATGAAAAACTGTTTTTT
CDR3aa: CASSLGQMRNEKLFF
j_gene: TRBJ1-4
v_gene: TRBV5-1
d_gene: .
abundance: .

CDR3nt: TGTGCCAGCAGTCTAAGTGAGGGTACATCCCTTCTCGGGACCCAGTACTTC
CDR3aa: CASSLSEGTSLLGTQYF
j_gene: TRBJ2-5
v_gene: TRBV6-6
d_gene: .
abundance: .

CDR3nt: TGTGCCAGCAGTGTTATAGCGGGAGGGCCGGGTCATGAGCAGTTCTTC
CDR3aa: CASSVIAGGPGHEQFF
j_gene: TRBJ2-1
v_gene: TRBV6-1
d_gene: TRBD2
abundance: once

CDR3nt: TGTGCCAGCAAGAGAACTTTTTACGAGCAGTACTTC
CDR3aa: CASKRTFYEQYF
j_gene: TRBJ2-7
v_gene: TRBV6-5
d_gene: .
abundance: .

CDR3nt: TGTGCCAGCAGTGAAGGGACAGTCTCTGGAAACACCATATATTTT
CDR3aa: CASSEGTVSGNTIYF
j_gene: TRBJ1-3
v_gene: TRBV6-1
d_gene: .
abundance: .

CDR3nt: TGTGCCAGCAGCGTAGGGCCCCCCGGGAGGTCAGATACGCAGTATTTT
CDR3aa: CASSVGPPGRSDTQYF
j_gene: TRBJ2-3
v_gene: TRBV9
d_gene: TRBD2
abundance: once

CDR3nt: TGTGCCGGCAGACAGGGGAGCTTCTCTGGGGCCAACGTCCTGACTTTC
CDR3aa: CAGRQGSFSGANVLTF
j_gene: TRBJ2-6
v_gene: TRBV11-3
d_gene: TRBD1
abundance: .

CDR3nt: TGTGCCAGCAGCCCAATTCAGCCCACCTACGAGCAGTACTTC
CDR3aa: CASSPIQPTYEQYF
j_gene: TRBJ2-7
v_gene: TRBV3-1/TRBV3-2
d_gene: .
abundance: .

CDR3nt: TGTGCCAGCTCACAGATGAACACTGAAGCTTTCTTT
CDR3aa: CASSQMNTEAFF
j_gene: TRBJ1-1
v_gene: TRBV18
d_gene: .
abundance: .

CDR3nt: TGTGCCAGCAGCTTGAGGTTGGGAGACACAGTGGACGCTTTCTTT
CDR3aa: CASSLRLGDTVDAFF
j_gene: TRBJ1-1
v_gene: TRBV5-6
d_gene: .
abundance: once

CDR3nt: TGTGCCAGCAGCTCGAGCTCCTACGAGCAGTACTTC
CDR3aa: CASSSSSYEQYF
j_gene: TRBJ2-7
v_gene: TRBV7-2
d_gene: .
abundance: .

CDR3nt: TGTGCCAGCTCGGAACGGGACGGACGTTCTTATGGGGCCAACGTCCTGACTTTC
CDR3aa: CASSERDGRSYGANVLTF
j_gene: TRBJ2-6
v_gene: TRBV18
d_gene: .
abundance: .

CDR3nt: TGTGCCAGCTCATACTACACAGATACGCAGTATTTT
CDR3aa: CASSYYTDTQYF
j_gene: TRBJ2-3
v_gene: TRBV2
d_gene: .
abundance: .

CDR3nt: TGCAGCGTCGTCCGGGGGGGAGGCACTGAAGCTTTCTTT
CDR3aa: CSVVRGGGTEAFF
j_gene: TRBJ1-1
v_gene: TRBV29-1
d_gene: .
abundance: .

CDR3nt: TGTGCCACCAGCAGACAAACAGGGGGGACAGGCTACACCTTC
CDR3aa: CATSRQTGGTGYTF
j_gene: TRBJ1-2
v_gene: TRBV15
d_gene: TRBD1
abundance: .

CDR3nt: TGTGCCAGCAGTATCCGACAGATTATGAACACTGAAGCTTTCTTT
CDR3aa: CASSIRQIMNTEAFF
j_gene: TRBJ1-1
v_gene: TRBV2
d_gene: .
abundance: .

CDR3nt: TGTGCCAGCAGCTTAGGCGGGAGAGAACAGACCCAGTACTTC
CDR3aa: CASSLGGREQTQYF
j_gene: TRBJ2-5
v_gene: TRBV7-3
d_gene: TRBD2
abundance: .

CDR3nt: TGTGCCAGCTCACCGGCAGATACTGGAAACACCATATATTTT
CDR3aa: CASSPADTGNTIYF
j_gene: TRBJ1-3
v_gene: TRBV18
d_gene: .
abundance: .

CDR3nt: TGTGCCAGCAGTGCCATACTAAGCGGCTACACCTTC
CDR3aa: CASSAILSGYTF
j_gene: TRBJ1-2
v_gene: TRBV25-1
d_gene: .
abundance: .

CDR3nt: TGTGCCAGCAGCCCCGGAAGGAGTAGTGACGAGCAGTACTTC
CDR3aa: CASSPGRSSDEQYF
j_gene: TRBJ2-7
v_gene: TRBV11-3
d_gene: .
abundance: .

CDR3nt: TGTGCCACCAGTGATTTAGGACCTCCTACGGGGGAGCTGTTTTTT
CDR3aa: CATSDLGPPTGELFF
j_gene: TRBJ2-2
v_gene: TRBV24-1
d_gene: .
abundance: .

CDR3nt: TGCGCCAGCAGTCCAGGGGGCGCGTGGAATAGCAATCAGCCCCAGCATTTT
CDR3aa: CASSPGGAWNSNQPQHF
j_gene: TRBJ1-5
v_gene: TRBV10-1
d_gene: TRBD1
abundance: .

CDR3nt: TGCAGCGTTGAAGACCCCAGGGACACCTACAATGAGCAGTTCTTC
CDR3aa: CSVEDPRDTYNEQFF
j_gene: TRBJ2-1
v_gene: TRBV29-1
d_gene: .
abundance: .

CDR3nt: TGTGCCAGCTCACCGACCGGTTCCTTAGAGCAGTACTTC
CDR3aa: CASSPTGSLEQYF
j_gene: TRBJ2-7
v_gene: TRBV18
d_gene: .
abundance: .

CDR3nt: TGTGCCTGGAGTGCGGGGGCTGTTGGCAATCAGCCCCAGCATTTT
CDR3aa: CAWSAGAVGNQPQHF
j_gene: TRBJ1-5
v_gene: TRBV30
d_gene: .
abundance: .

CDR3nt: TGTGCCAGCAGCTCCACCAGGGCCCTAGCCTACAATGAGCAGTTCTTC
CDR3aa: CASSSTRALAYNEQFF
j_gene: TRBJ2-1
v_gene: TRBV5-6
d_gene: .
abundance: .

CDR3nt: TGTGCCAGCAGCATTAACCATGGGACCCTGCCGGACTTC
CDR3aa: CASSINHGTLPDF
j_gene: TRBJ2-7
v_gene: TRBV27
d_gene: .
abundance: .

CDR3nt: TGTGCCAGCAGCGATGGGGGGACAGGGGGCTATGGAGTTTGGGGCTACACCTTC
CDR3aa: CASSDGGTGGYGVWGYTF
j_gene: TRBJ1-2
v_gene: TRBV28
d_gene: TRBD1
abundance: .

CDR3nt: TGTGCCAGCAGTAACAGGACAGAAAGAAACTATGGCTACACCTTC
CDR3aa: CASSNRTERNYGYTF
j_gene: TRBJ1-2
v_gene: TRBV6-1
d_gene: .
abundance: .

CDR3nt: TGCGCCAGCAGCTTTAACAGGGTTGGTACTGAAGCTTTCTTT
CDR3aa: CASSFNRVGTEAFF
j_gene: TRBJ1-1
v_gene: TRBV5-1
d_gene: .
abundance: .

CDR3nt: TGTGCCTGGAGGTTCGGGGGGGATGGCTACACCTTC
CDR3aa: CAWRFGGDGYTF
j_gene: TRBJ1-2
v_gene: TRBV30
d_gene: .
abundance: .

CDR3nt: TGCAGCGTTGGAGTGGACATCAATTCACCCCTCCACTTT
CDR3aa: CSVGVDINSPLHF
j_gene: TRBJ1-6
v_gene: TRBV29-1
d_gene: .
abundance: .

CDR3nt: TGTGCCAGCAGCCAAAGGGAGGCAGCCTACGAGCAGTACTTC
CDR3aa: CASSQREAAYEQYF
j_gene: TRBJ2-7
v_gene: TRBV7-9
d_gene: .
abundance: few

CDR3nt: TGTGCCAGCAGTCCTGATGATCACCTCACTGAAGCTTTCTTT
CDR3aa: CASSPDDHLTEAFF
j_gene: TRBJ1-1
v_gene: TRBV6-5
d_gene: .
abundance: .

CDR3nt: TGTGCCAGCAGCCAGAGCCACTTTAGCACAGATACGCAGTATTTT
CDR3aa: CASSQSHFSTDTQYF
j_gene: TRBJ2-3
v_gene: TRBV4-2
d_gene: .
abundance: .